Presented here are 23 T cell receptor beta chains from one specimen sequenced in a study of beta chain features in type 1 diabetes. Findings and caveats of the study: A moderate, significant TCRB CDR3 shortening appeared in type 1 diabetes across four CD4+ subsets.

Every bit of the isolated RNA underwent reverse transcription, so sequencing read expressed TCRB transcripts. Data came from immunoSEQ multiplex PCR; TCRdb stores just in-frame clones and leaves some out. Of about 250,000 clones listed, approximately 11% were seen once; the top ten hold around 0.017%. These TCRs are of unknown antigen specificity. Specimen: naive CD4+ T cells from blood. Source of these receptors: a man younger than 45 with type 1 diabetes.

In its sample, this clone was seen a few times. The DNA of the CDR3 is TGTGCCAGCAGCCCCGGACAGGGTCCAGATACGCAGTATTTT. Translated: CASSPGQGPDTQYF. This chain joins TRBV7-3 and TRBJ2-3, with 8 positions matching TRBD1. The trim removed 5 bases at V and 4 bases at J, leaving 5 bases unmatched. Germline V gives CDR1 SGHTA, CDR2 FQGTGA. The CDR3 loop spans 14 amino acids.

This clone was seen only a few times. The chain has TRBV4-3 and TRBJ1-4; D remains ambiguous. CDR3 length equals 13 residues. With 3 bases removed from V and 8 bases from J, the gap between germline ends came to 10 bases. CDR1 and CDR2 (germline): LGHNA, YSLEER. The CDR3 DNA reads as TGCGCCAGCAGCCAGAAGTCGAGAGAAAAACTGTTTTTT. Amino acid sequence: CASSQKSREKLFF.

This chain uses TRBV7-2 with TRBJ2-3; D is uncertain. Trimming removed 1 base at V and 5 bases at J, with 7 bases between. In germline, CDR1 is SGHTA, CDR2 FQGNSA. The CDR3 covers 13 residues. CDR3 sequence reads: CASSLVSLDTQYF. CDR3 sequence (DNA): TGTGCCAGCAGCTTAGTCTCCTTAGATACGCAGTATTTT.

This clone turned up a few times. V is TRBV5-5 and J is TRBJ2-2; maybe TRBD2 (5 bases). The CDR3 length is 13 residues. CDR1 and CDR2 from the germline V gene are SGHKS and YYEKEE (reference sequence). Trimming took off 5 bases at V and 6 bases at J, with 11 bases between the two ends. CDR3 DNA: TGTGCCAGCAGTACCATGGGAGCCGGGGAGCTGTTTTTT. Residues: CASSTMGAGELFF.

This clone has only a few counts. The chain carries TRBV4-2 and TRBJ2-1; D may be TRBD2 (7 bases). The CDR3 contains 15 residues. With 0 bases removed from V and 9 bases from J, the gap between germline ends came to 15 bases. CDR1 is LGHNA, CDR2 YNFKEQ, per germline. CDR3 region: CASSQDRGGAFEQFF. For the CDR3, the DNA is TGTGCCAGCAGCCAAGATAGGGGGGGGGCCTTTGAGCAGTTCTTC.

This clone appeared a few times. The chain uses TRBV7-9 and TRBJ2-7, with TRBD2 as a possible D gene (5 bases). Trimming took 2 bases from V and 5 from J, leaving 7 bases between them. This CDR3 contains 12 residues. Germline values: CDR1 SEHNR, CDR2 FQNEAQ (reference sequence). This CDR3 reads CASSLSGHEQYF. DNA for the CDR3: TGTGCCAGCAGCTTAAGCGGTCACGAGCAGTACTTC.

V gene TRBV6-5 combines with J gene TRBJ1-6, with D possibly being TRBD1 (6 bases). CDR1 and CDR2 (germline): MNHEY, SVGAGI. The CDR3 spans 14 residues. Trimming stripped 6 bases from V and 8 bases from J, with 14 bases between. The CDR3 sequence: CASRGTRRYSPLHF. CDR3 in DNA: TGTGCCAGCAGAGGGACACGGAGGTATTCACCCCTCCACTTT.

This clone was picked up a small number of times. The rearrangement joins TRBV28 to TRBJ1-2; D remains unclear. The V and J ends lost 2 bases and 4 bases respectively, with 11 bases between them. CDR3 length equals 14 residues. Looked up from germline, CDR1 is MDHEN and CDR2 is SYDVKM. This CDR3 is CASSLAGGLYGYTF. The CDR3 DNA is TGTGCCAGCAGTTTAGCGGGAGGACTCTATGGCTACACCTTC.

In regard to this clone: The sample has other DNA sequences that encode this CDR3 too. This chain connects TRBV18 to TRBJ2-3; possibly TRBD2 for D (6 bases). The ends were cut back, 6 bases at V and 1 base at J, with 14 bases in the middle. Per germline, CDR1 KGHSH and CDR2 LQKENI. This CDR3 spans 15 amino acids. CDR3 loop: CASSPPGLGTDTQYF. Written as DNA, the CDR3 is TGTGCCAGCTCGCCCCCGGGACTTGGCACAGATACGCAGTATTTT.

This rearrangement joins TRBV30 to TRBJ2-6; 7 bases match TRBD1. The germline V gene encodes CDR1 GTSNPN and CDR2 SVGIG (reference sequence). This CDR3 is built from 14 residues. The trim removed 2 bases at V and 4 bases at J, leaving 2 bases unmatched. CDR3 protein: CAWSRGPGANVLTF. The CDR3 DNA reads TGTGCCTGGAGTAGGGGGCCGGGGGCCAACGTCCTGACTTTC.

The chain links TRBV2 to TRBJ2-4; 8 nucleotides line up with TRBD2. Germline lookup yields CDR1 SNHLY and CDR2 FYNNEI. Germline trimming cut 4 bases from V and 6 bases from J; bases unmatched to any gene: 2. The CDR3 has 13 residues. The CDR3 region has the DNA TGTGCCAGCAGTGGTGCGGGAGGAAACATTCAGTACTTC. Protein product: CASSGAGGNIQYF.

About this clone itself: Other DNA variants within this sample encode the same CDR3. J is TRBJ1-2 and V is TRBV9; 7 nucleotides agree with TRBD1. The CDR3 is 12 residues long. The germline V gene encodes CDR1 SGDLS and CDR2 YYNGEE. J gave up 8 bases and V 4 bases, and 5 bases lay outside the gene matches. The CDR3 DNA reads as TGTGCCAGCAGCCCCCGGACAGGCGGCTACACCTTC. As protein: CASSPRTGGYTF.

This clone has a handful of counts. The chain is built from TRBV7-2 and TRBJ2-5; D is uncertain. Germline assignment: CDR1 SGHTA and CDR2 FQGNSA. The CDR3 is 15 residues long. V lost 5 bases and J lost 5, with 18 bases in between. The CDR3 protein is CASSKANPPRETQYF. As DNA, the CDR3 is TGTGCCAGCAGCAAAGCTAACCCACCTCGGGAGACCCAGTACTTC.

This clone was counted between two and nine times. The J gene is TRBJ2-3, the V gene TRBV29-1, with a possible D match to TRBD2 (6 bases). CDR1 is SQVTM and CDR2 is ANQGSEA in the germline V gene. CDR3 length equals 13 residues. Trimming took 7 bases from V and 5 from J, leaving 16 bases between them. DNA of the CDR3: TGCAGCGCTGGGACTTACGAGGGAGATACGCAGTATTTT. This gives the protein CSAGTYEGDTQYF.

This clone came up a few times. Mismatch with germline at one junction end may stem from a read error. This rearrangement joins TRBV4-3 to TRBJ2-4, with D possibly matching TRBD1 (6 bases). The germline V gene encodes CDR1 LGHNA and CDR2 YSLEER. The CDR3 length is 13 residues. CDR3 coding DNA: TGCGCCAGCAGCCAAGAAACAGGGACACCTCAGGACTTC. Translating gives CASSQETGTPQDF.

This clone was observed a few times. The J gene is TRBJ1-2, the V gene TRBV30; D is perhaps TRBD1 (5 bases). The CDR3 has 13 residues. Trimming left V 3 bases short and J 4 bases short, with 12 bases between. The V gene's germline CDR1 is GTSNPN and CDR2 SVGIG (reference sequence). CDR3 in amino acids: CAWSLTDSYGYTF. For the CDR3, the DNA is TGTGCCTGGAGCCTGACAGACTCCTATGGCTACACCTTC.

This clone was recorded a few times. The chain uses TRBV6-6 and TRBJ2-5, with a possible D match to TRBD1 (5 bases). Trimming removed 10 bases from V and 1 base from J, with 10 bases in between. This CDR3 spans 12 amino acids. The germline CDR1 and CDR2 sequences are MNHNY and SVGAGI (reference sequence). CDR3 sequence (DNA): TGTGCCACCAAGCAGGGCCAAGAGACCCAGTACTTC. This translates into CATKQGQETQYF.

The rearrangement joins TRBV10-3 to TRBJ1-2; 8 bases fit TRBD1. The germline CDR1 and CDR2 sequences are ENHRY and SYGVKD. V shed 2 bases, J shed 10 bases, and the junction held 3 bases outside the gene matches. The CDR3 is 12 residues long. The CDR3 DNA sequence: TGTGCCATCAGTGAGACACAGGGGGACTACACCTTC. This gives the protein CAISETQGDYTF.

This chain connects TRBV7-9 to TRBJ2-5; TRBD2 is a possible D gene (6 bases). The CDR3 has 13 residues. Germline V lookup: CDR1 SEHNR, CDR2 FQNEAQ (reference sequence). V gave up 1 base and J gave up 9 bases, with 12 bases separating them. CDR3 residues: CASSLDGTAAQYF. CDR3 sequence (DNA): TGTGCCAGCAGCTTAGACGGGACTGCGGCCCAGTACTTC.

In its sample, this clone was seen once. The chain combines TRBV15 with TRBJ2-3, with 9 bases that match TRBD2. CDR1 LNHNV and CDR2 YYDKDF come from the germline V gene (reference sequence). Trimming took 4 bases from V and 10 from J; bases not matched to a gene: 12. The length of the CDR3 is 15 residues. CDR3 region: CATSTQRGDGFAQYF. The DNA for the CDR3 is TGTGCCACCAGCACCCAGCGGGGGGATGGATTTGCGCAGTATTTT.

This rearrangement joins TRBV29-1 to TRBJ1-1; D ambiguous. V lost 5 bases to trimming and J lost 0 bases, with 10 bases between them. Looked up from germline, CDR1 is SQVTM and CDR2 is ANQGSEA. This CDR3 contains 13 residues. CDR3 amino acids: CSVRGEMNTEAFF. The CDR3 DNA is TGCAGCGTTCGAGGAGAAATGAACACTGAAGCTTTCTTT. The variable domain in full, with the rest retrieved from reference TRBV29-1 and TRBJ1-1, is SAVISQKPSRDICQRGTSLTIQCQVDSQVTMMFWYRQQPGQSLTLIATANQGSEATYESGFVIDKFPISRPNLTFSTLTVSNMSPEDSSIYLCSVRGEMNTEAFFGQGTRLTVV.

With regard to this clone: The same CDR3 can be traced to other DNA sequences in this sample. In DNA, the CDR3 is TGTGCCAGCAGTGAGGGTAGGGGGAATTCACCCCTCCACTTT. Encoded protein: CASSEGRGNSPLHF. The gene calls are TRBV2 and TRBJ1-6; D is perhaps TRBD1 (6 bases). This CDR3 is 14 amino acids long. The germline V and J ends were trimmed by 3 bases and 7 bases, with 10 bases remaining between them. The germline V gene encodes CDR1 SNHLY and CDR2 FYNNEI.

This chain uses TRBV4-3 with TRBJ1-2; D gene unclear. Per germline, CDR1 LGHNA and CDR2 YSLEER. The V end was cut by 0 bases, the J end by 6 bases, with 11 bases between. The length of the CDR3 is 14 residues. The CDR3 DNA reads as TGCGCCAGCAGCCAAGATTTGTACATTGATGGCTACACCTTC. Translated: CASSQDLYIDGYTF.